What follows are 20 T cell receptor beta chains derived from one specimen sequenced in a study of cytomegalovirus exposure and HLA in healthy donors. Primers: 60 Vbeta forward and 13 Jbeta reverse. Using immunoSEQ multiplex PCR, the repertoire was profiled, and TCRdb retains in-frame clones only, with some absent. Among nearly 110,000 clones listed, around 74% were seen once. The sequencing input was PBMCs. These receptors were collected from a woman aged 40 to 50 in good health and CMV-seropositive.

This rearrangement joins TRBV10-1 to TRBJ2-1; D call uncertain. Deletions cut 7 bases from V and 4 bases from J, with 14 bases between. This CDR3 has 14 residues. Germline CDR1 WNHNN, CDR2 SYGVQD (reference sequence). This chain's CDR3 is CASTGLLWYNEQFF. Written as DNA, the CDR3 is TGCGCCAGCACGGGTTTATTATGGTACAATGAGCAGTTCTTC.

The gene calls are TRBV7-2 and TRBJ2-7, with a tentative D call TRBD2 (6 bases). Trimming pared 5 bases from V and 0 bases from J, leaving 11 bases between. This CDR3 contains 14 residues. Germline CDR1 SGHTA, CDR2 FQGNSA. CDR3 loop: CASSIHSGSYEQYF. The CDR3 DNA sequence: TGTGCCAGCAGCATCCATAGCGGCTCCTACGAGCAGTACTTC. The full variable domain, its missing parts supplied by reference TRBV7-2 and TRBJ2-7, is GAGVSQSPSNKVTEKGKDVELRCDPISGHTALYWYRQSLGQGLEFLIYFQGNSAPDKSGLPSDRFSAERTGGSVSTLTIQRTQQEDSAVYLCASSIHSGSYEQYFGPGTRLTVT.

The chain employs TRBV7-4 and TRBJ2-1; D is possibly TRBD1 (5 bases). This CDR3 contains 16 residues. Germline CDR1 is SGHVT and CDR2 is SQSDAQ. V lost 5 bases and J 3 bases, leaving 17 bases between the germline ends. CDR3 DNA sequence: TGTGCCAGCAGCCTATTGGGGCAGGGAAACTACAATGAGCAGTTCTTC. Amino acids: CASSLLGQGNYNEQFF.

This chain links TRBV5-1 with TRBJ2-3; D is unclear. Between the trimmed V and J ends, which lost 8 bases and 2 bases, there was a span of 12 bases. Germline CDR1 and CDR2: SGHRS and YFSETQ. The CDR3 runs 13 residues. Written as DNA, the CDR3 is TGCGCCAGTCAACAGAGTAACACAGATACGCAGTATTTT. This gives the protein CASQQSNTDTQYF. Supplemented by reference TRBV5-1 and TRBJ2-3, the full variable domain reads KAGVTQTPRYLIKTRGQQVTLSCSPISGHRSVSWYQQTPGQGLQFLFEYFSETQRNKGNFPGRFSGRQFSNSRSEMNVSTLELGDSALYLCASQQSNTDTQYFGPGTRLTVL.

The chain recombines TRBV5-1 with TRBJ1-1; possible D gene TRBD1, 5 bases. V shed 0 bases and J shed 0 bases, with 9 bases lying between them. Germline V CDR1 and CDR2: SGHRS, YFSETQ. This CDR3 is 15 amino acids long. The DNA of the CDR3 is TGCGCCAGCAGCTTGGCTCCGGACATGAACACTGAAGCTTTCTTT. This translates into CASSLAPDMNTEAFF.

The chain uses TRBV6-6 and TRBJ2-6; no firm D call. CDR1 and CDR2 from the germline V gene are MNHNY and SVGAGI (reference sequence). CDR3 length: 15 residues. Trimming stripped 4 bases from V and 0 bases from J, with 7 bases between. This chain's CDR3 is CASSSHSSGANVLTF. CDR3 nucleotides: TGTGCCAGCAGTTCCCACAGCTCTGGGGCCAACGTCCTGACTTTC.

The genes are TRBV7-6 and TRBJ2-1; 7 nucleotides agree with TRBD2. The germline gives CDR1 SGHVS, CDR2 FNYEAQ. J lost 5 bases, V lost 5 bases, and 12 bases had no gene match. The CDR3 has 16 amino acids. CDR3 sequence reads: CASSLTLGLGNNEQFF. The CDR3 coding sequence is TGTGCCAGCAGCCTTACCCTAGGACTAGGGAACAATGAGCAGTTCTTC.

The CDR3 DNA reads TGTGCCAGCAGCCCTAGCGGGGGCTCCTACGAGCAGTACTTC. Translating it yields CASSPSGGSYEQYF. The chain links TRBV2 to TRBJ2-7; 10 nucleotides match TRBD2. Unmatched junction bases numbered 2, after V lost 6 bases and J lost 0 bases. The CDR3 contains 14 residues. Germline V CDR1 and CDR2: SNHLY, FYNNEI. Filled out from reference TRBV2 and TRBJ2-7, the complete variable domain reads EPEVTQTPSHQVTQMGQEVILRCVPISNHLYFYWYRQILGQKVEFLVSFYNNEISEKSEIFDDQFSVERPDGSNFTLKIRSTKLEDSAMYFCASSPSGGSYEQYFGPGTRLTVT.

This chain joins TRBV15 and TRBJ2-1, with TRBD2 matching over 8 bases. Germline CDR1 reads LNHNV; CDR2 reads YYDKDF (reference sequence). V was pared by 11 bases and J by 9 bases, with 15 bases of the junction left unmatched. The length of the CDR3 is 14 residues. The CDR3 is CASGRASGGGEQFF. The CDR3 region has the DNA TGTGCCTCAGGCCGGGCAAGCGGGGGTGGTGAGCAGTTCTTC. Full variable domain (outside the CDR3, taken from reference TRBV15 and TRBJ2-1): DAMVIQNPRYQVTQFGKPVTLSCSQTLNHNVMYWYQQKSSQAPKLLFHYYDKDFNNEADTPDNFQSRRPNTSFCFLDIRSPGLGDTAMYLCASGRASGGGEQFFGPGTRLTVL.

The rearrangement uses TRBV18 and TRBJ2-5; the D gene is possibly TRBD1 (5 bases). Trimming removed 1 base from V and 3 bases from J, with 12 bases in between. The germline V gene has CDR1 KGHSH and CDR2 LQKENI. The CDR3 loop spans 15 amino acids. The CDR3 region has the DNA TGTGCCAGCTCACCACGCGCCAGGGTAGAAGAGACCCAGTACTTC. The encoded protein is CASSPRARVEETQYF.

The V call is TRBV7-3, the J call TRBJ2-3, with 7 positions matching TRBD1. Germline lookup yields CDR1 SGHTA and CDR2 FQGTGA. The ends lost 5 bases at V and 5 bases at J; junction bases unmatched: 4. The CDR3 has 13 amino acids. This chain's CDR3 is CASSAGQEDTQYF. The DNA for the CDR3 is TGTGCCAGCAGCGCCGGACAGGAAGATACGCAGTATTTT.

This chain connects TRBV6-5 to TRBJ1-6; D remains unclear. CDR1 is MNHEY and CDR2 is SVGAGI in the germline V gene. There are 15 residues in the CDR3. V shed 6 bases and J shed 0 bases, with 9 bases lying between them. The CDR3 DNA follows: TGTGCCAGCAGGAGAGAGAGCTCCTATAATTCACCCCTCCACTTT. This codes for CASRRESSYNSPLHF.

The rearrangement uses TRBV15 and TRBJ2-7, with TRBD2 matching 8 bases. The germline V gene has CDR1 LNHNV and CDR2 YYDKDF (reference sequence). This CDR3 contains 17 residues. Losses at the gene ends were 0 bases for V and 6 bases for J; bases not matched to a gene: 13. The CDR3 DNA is TGTGCCACCAGCAGAGATTTGGCAAGCGGGGGTAGGGGCGAGCAGTACTTC. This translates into CATSRDLASGGRGEQYF.

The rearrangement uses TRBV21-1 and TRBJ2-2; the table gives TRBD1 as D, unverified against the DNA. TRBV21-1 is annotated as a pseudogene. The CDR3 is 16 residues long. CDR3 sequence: CASSRKGTGATGELFF. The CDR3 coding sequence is TGTGCCAGCAGCCGGAAGGGGACAGGGGCCACCGGGGAGCTGTTTTTT.

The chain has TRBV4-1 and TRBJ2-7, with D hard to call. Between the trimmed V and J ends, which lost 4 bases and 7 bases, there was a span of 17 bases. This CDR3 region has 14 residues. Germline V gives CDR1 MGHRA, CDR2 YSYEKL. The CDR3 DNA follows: TGCGCCAGCAGCCTACCCGGGTCCCCTTGGGAGCAGTACTTC. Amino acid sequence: CASSLPGSPWEQYF.

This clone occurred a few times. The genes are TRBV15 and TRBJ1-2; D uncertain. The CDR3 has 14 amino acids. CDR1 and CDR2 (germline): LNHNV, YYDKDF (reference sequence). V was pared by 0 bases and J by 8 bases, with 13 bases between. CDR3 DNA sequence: TGTGCCACCAGCAGAGATCGGTCTTGGGAGGGCTACACCTTC. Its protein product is CATSRDRSWEGYTF.

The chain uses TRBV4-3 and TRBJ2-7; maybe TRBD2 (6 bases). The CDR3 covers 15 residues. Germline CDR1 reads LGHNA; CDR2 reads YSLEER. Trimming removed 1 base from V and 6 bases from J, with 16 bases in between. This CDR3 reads CASSQGDSGVTEQYF. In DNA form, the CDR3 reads TGCGCCAGCAGCCAAGGGGACTCGGGTGTTACCGAGCAGTACTTC.

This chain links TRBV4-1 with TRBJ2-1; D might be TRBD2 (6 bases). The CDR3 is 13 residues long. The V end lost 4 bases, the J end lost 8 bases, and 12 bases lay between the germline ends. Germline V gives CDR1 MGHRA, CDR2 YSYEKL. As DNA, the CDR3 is TGCGCCAGCAGCCGACGAGGGGAGGATGAGCAGTTCTTC. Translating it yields CASSRRGEDEQFF.

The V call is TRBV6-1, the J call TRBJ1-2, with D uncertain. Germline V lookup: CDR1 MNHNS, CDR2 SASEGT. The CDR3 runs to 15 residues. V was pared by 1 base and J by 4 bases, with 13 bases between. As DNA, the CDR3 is TGTGCCAGCAGTGAAGAGTTGGAGAACGGCTATGGCTACACCTTC. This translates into CASSEELENGYGYTF.

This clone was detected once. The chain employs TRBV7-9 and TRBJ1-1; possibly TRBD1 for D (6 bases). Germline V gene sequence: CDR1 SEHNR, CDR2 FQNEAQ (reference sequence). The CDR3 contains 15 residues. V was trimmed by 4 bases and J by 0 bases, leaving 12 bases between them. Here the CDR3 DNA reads TGTGCCAGCAGCTCCTGGGACACCCTGAACACTGAAGCTTTCTTT. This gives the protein CASSSWDTLNTEAFF.